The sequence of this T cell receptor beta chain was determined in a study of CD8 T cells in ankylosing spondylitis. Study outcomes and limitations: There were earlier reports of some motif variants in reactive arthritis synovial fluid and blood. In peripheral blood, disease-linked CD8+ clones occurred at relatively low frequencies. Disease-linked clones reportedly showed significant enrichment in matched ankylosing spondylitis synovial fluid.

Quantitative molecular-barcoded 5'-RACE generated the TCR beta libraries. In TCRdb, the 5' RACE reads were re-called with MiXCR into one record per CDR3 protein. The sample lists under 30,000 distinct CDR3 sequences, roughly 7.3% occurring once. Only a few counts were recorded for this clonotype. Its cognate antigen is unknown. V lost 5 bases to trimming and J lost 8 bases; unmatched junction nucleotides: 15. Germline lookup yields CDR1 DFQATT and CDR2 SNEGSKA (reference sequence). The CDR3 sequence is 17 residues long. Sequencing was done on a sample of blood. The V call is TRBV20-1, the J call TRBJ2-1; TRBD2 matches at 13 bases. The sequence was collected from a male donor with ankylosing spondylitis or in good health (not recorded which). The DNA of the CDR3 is TGCAGTGCTCCGATCCTAGGACTAGCGGGAGACGAGGATGAGCAGTTCTTC. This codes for CSAPILGLAGDEDEQFF.